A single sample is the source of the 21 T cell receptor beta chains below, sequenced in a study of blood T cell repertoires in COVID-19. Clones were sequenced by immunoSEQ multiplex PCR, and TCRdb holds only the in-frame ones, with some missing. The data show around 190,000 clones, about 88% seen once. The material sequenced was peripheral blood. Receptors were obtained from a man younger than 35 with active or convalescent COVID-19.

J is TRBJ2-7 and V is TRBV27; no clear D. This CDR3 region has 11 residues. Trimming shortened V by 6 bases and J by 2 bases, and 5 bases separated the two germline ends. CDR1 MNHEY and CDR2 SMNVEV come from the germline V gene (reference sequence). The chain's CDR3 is CASRPTYEQYF. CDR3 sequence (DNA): TGTGCCAGCAGGCCTACCTACGAGCAGTACTTC.

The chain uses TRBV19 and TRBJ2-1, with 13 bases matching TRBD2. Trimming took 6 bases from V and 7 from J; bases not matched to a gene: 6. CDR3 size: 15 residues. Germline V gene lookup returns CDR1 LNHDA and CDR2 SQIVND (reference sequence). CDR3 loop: CASRALAGGLNEQFF. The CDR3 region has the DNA TGTGCCAGTAGAGCACTAGCGGGAGGGCTTAATGAGCAGTTCTTC.

Here the CDR3 reads CAISDPGTSGGRQETQYF. Written as DNA, the CDR3 is TGTGCCATCAGTGACCCAGGGACTAGCGGTGGTAGGCAAGAGACCCAGTACTTC. The V and J genes are TRBV10-3 and TRBJ2-5, with 11 positions matching TRBD2. This CDR3 comprises 18 residues. The V gene end was trimmed by 3 bases and the J gene end by 2 bases; junction bases not matched to a gene: 11. Germline CDR1 is ENHRY and CDR2 is SYGVKD.

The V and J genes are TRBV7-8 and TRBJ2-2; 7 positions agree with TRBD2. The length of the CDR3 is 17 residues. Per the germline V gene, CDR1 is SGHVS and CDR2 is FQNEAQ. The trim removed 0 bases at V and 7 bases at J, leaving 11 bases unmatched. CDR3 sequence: CASSLAGRAGDVGELFF. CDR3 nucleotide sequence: TGTGCCAGCAGCTTAGCGGGGCGGGCGGGAGATGTCGGGGAGCTGTTTTTT.

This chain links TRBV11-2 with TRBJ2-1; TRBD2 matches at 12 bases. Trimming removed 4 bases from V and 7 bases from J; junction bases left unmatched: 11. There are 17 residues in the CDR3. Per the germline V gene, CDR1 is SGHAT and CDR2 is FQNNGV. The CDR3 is CASSSLGLAGFWNEQFF. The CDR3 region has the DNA TGTGCCAGCAGCTCCCTAGGACTAGCGGGGTTCTGGAATGAGCAGTTCTTC.

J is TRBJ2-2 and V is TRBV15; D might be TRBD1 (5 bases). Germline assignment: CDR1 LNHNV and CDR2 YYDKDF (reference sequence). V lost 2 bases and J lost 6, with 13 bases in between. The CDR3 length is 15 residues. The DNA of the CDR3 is TGTGCCACCAGCAGACCAGACTCAGGGTCCGGGGAGCTGTTTTTT. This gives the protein CATSRPDSGSGELFF.

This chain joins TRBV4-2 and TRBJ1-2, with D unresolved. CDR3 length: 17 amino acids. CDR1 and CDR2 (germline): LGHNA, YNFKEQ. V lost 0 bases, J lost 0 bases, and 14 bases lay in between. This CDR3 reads CASSQDVRDGANYGYTF. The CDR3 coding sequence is TGTGCCAGCAGCCAAGATGTCCGGGATGGGGCTAACTATGGCTACACCTTC.

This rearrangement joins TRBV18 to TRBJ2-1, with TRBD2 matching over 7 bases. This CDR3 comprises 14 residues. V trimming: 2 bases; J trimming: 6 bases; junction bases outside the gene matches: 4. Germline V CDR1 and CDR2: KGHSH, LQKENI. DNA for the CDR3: TGTGCCAGCTCACCAATGGGGGGGGGCAATGAGCAGTTCTTC. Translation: CASSPMGGGNEQFF.

CDR3 amino acids: CAIGTGASYEQYF. In DNA form, the CDR3 reads TGTGCCATCGGGACAGGGGCCTCCTACGAGCAGTACTTC. This chain uses TRBV10-3 with TRBJ2-7; the match to TRBD1 covers 10 bases. CDR3 length: 13 residues. Germline CDR1 is ENHRY and CDR2 is SYGVKD. Trimming cost V 8 bases and J 0 bases; bases outside gene matches: 1.

CDR3 nucleotides: TGTGCCAGCACCCGAACGGGAGGCTCTATGGAGACCCAGTACTTC. The encoded protein is CASTRTGGSMETQYF. The V and J genes are TRBV5-4 and TRBJ2-5; 7 bases map to TRBD2. The V gene's germline CDR1 is SGHNT and CDR2 YYREEE (reference sequence). The CDR3 is made up of 15 amino acids. V lost 6 bases to trimming and J lost 5 bases; unmatched junction nucleotides: 13.

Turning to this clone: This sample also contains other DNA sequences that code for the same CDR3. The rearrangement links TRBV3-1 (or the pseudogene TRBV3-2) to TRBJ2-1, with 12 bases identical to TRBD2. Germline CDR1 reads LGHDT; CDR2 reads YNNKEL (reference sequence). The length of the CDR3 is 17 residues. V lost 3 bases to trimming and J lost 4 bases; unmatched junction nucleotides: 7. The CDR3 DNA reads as TGTGCCAGCAGCCACGGACTAGCGGGGAACACGTACAATGAGCAGTTCTTC. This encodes CASSHGLAGNTYNEQFF.

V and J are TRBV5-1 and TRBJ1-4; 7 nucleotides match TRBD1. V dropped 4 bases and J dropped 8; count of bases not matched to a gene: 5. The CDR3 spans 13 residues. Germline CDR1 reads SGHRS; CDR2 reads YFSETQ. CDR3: CASSPDRAEKLFF. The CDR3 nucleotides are TGCGCCAGCAGCCCCGACAGGGCCGAAAAACTGTTTTTT.

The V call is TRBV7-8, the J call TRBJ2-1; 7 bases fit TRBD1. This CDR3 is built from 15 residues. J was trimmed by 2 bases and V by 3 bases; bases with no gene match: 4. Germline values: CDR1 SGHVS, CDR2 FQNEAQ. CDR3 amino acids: CASSLAQGAYNEQFF. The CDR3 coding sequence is TGTGCCAGCAGCTTGGCGCAGGGGGCCTACAATGAGCAGTTCTTC. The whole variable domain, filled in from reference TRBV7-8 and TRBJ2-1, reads GAGVSQSPRYKVAKRGQDVALRCDPISGHVSLFWYQQALGQGPEFLTYFQNEAQLDKSGLPSDRFFAERPEGSVSTLKIQRTQQEDSAVYLCASSLAQGAYNEQFFGPGTRLTVL.

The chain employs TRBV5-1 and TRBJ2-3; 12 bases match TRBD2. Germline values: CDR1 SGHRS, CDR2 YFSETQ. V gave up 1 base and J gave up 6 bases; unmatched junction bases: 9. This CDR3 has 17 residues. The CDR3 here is CASSLFGLAGGSDTQYF. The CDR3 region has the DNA TGCGCCAGCAGCTTGTTTGGGCTAGCGGGGGGGTCTGATACGCAGTATTTT.

CDR3 amino acids: CASSFTSGGIQETQYF. DNA for the CDR3: TGTGCCAGCAGTTTTACTAGCGGGGGGATCCAAGAGACCCAGTACTTC. V and J are TRBV6-6 and TRBJ2-5, with TRBD2 matching over 12 bases. This CDR3 comprises 16 residues. The germline gives CDR1 MNHNY, CDR2 SVGAGI (reference sequence). Trimming cost V 4 bases and J 1 base; bases outside gene matches: 4.

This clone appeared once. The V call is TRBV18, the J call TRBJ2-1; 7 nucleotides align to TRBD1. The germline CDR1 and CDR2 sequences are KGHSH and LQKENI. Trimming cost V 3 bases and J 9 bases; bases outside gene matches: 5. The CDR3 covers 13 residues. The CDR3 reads CASSPDRAGEQFF. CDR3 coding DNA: TGTGCCAGCTCACCCGACAGGGCGGGTGAGCAGTTCTTC.

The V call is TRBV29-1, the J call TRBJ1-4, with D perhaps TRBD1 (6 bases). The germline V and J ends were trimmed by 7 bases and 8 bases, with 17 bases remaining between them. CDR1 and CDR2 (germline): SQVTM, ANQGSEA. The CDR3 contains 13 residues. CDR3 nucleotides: TGCAGCGGGTATACAGGGATCAACGAAAAACTGTTTTTT. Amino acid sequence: CSGYTGINEKLFF.

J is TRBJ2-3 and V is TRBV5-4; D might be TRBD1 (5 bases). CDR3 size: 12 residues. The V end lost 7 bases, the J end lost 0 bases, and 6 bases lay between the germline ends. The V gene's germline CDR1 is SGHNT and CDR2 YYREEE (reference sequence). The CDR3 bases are TGTGCCAGCGGGGCTAGCACAGATACGCAGTATTTT. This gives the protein CASGASTDTQYF.

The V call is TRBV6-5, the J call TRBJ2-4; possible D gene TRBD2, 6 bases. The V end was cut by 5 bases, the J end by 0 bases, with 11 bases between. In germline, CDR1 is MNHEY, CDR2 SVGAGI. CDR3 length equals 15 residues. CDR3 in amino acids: CASSTGSLAKNIQYF. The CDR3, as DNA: TGTGCCAGCAGTACCGGGAGCCTAGCCAAAAACATTCAGTACTTC.

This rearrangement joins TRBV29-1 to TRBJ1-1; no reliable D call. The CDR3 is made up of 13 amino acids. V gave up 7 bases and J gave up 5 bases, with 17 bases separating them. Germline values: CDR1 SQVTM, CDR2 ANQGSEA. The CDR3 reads CSADDRRSTEAFF. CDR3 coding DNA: TGCAGCGCGGACGACCGCAGATCGACTGAAGCTTTCTTT.

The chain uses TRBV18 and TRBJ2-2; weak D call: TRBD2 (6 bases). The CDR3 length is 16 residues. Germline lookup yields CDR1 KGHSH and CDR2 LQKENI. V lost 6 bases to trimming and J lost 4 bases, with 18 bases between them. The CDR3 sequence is CASSPRDFLVTGELFF. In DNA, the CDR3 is TGTGCCAGCTCGCCTAGGGACTTCTTGGTCACCGGGGAGCTGTTTTTT.